Listed here are 26 T cell receptor beta chains from one sample, sequenced in a study of long-term antiretroviral therapy in people with HIV. At survey level, the immunoSEQ assay was run in its v3.0 version. Profiling relied on immunoSEQ multiplex PCR, and the TCRdb table lists in-frame clones only, not all of them. The sample lists over 20,000 clones; over 75% were seen once. The specimen was unsorted PBMCs, collected 0.6 years after starting antiretroviral therapy. Source of these receptors: a man aged 55 to 69 with HIV.

The chain recombines TRBV9 with TRBJ1-2; D gene uncertain. Trimming cost V 0 bases and J 4 bases, with 13 bases left between them. Germline CDR1 SGDLS, CDR2 YYNGEE. The CDR3 runs to 15 residues. CDR3 sequence: CASSVAKGGVYGYTF. In DNA form, the CDR3 reads TGTGCCAGCAGCGTAGCGAAGGGAGGTGTCTATGGCTACACCTTC.

In its sample, this clone is medium-sized. This rearrangement joins TRBV9 to TRBJ2-7; 8 nucleotides align to TRBD1. Germline V gene lookup returns CDR1 SGDLS and CDR2 YYNGEE. The CDR3 totals 14 residues. After removal of 6 bases from V and 0 bases from J, the junction contained 5 bases not matched to a gene. The CDR3 sequence is CASNRQGSSYEQYF. The DNA for the CDR3 is TGTGCCAGCAACCGACAGGGGAGCTCCTACGAGCAGTACTTC.

In its sample, this clone was seen a few times. The chain is built from TRBV2 and TRBJ1-2; no firm D call. Trimming took off 4 bases at V and 7 bases at J, with 7 bases between the two ends. CDR3 length equals 11 residues. Germline V gene lookup returns CDR1 SNHLY and CDR2 FYNNEI. This CDR3 is CASSGTLGYTF. DNA for the CDR3: TGTGCCAGCAGTGGGACCCTTGGCTACACCTTC.

The rearrangement joins TRBV7-8 to TRBJ2-3; the D is unclear. CDR1 is SGHVS and CDR2 is FQNEAQ in the germline V gene. This CDR3 spans 13 amino acids. V lost 1 base and J lost 3, with 5 bases in between. This chain's CDR3 is CASSLDRTDTQYF. The DNA for the CDR3 is TGTGCCAGCAGCTTAGATAGGACAGATACGCAGTATTTT.

This sequence joins TRBV28 and TRBJ1-5; tentative D call: TRBD1 (5 bases). The V gene's germline CDR1 is MDHEN and CDR2 SYDVKM. This CDR3 comprises 13 residues. V lost 3 bases and J lost 7, with 10 bases in between. CDR3 sequence: CASSFPAGQPQHF. DNA for the CDR3: TGTGCCAGCAGTTTCCCAGCAGGGCAGCCCCAGCATTTT.

The V call is TRBV4-3, the J call TRBJ2-6; no clear D. Per the germline V gene, CDR1 is LGHNA and CDR2 is YSLEER. Trimming took 7 bases from V and 0 from J, leaving 4 bases between them. This CDR3 has 13 residues. This CDR3 reads CASKFSGANVLTF. The CDR3 nucleotides are TGCGCCAGCAAGTTCTCTGGGGCCAACGTCCTGACTTTC.

The rearrangement uses TRBV11-1 and TRBJ2-3, with D perhaps being TRBD1 or TRBD2 (5 bases each). V was shortened by 4 bases and J by 5 bases, with 10 bases between the two germline ends. Germline V gene data show CDR1 as SGHAT and CDR2 as FQDESV (reference sequence). There are 13 residues in the CDR3. DNA of the CDR3: TGTGCCAGCAGCTACGGGGCGGGAGATACGCAGTATTTT. Translated: CASSYGAGDTQYF.

DNA for the CDR3: TGTGCCAGCAGTTCCGACGCGGGGGTATATGGCTACACCTTC. Amino acids: CASSSDAGVYGYTF. This chain joins TRBV27 and TRBJ1-2; D is perhaps TRBD1 (5 bases). Germline V lookup: CDR1 MNHEY, CDR2 SMNVEV (reference sequence). The CDR3 is made up of 14 amino acids. The V end was cut by 4 bases, the J end by 5 bases, with 14 bases between.

The genes are TRBV7-2 and TRBJ2-5; TRBD2 might be the D (6 bases). Trimming removed 5 bases at V and 4 bases at J, with 11 bases between. CDR1 SGHTA and CDR2 FQGNSA come from the germline V gene. There are 13 residues in the CDR3. The CDR3: CASSLVGGETQYF. The CDR3 DNA follows: TGTGCCAGCAGCCTTGTGGGGGGAGAGACCCAGTACTTC.

This chain connects TRBV5-1 to TRBJ2-6; no reliable D call. CDR1 is SGHRS and CDR2 is YFSETQ in the germline V gene. The CDR3 extends over 15 amino acids. V gave up 2 bases and J gave up 0 bases, with 6 bases separating them. CDR3 nucleotide sequence: TGCGCCAGCAGCTTTCAGTACTCTGGGGCCAACGTCCTGACTTTC. Protein product: CASSFQYSGANVLTF.

This clone was detected only once. V gene TRBV7-7 combines with J gene TRBJ2-7; D is unclear. The germline CDR1 and CDR2 sequences are SSHAT and FNYEAQ (reference sequence). The V end lost 4 bases, the J end lost 2 bases, and 12 bases lay between the germline ends. The CDR3 runs to 14 residues. The CDR3 DNA reads TGTGCCAGCAGCTCCGGTCGGCACCCCTACGAGCAGTACTTC. This encodes CASSSGRHPYEQYF.

The chain carries TRBV5-1 and TRBJ2-7; the D gene could be TRBD1 or TRBD2 (5 bases each). The CDR3 is 15 amino acids. Germline assignment: CDR1 SGHRS and CDR2 YFSETQ. V was pared by 0 bases and J by 4 bases, with 14 bases between. The CDR3 coding sequence is TGCGCCAGCAGCTTGGGACCCGGGACCCAGTACGAGCAGTACTTC. It yields the protein CASSLGPGTQYEQYF.

The chain links TRBV27 to TRBJ2-7, with 13 bases fitting TRBD2. The CDR3 is 19 amino acids. Germline V gene sequence: CDR1 MNHEY, CDR2 SMNVEV (reference sequence). The V gene end was trimmed by 0 bases and the J gene end by 3 bases; junction bases not matched to a gene: 11. CDR3 nucleotide sequence: TGTGCCAGCAGTTTATCGGAGTCGGGACTAGCGGGAACGGGCTACGAGCAGTACTTC. Translating gives CASSLSESGLAGTGYEQYF.

This clone was counted a single time. V usage is TRBV28 and J usage is TRBJ2-5; D might be TRBD2 (5 bases). The V gene's germline CDR1 is MDHEN and CDR2 SYDVKM. The CDR3 consists of 11 residues. The V end was cut by 9 bases, the J end by 5 bases, with 10 bases between. The CDR3 DNA reads as TGTGCCAGAGGACTTGGGGAGACCCAGTACTTC. Translated, it gives CARGLGETQYF.

This sequence joins TRBV10-3 and TRBJ2-1; 11 bases fit TRBD2. V lost 5 bases and J lost 6; bases outside the gene matches: 3. CDR1 and CDR2 from the germline V gene are ENHRY and SYGVKD. This CDR3 has 14 amino acids. The CDR3 spells CAISITSGGNEQFF. CDR3 in DNA: TGTGCCATCAGTATTACTAGCGGGGGCAATGAGCAGTTCTTC.

The chain employs TRBV4-2 and TRBJ2-1; D gene unclear. Germline V gene data show CDR1 as LGHNA and CDR2 as YNFKEQ. The CDR3 is 14 amino acids. Trimming shortened V by 1 base and J by 7 bases, and 11 bases separated the two germline ends. The CDR3 region has the DNA TGTGCCAGCAGCCAAGGAATGCCCTGGAATGAGCAGTTCTTC. Amino acids: CASSQGMPWNEQFF.

The J gene is TRBJ2-2, the V gene TRBV14, with D hard to call. V lost 0 bases and J lost 7, with 18 bases in between. The CDR3 has 17 amino acids. Germline CDR1 SGHDN, CDR2 FVKESK. The CDR3 sequence: CASSQDNNVWEGGELFF. CDR3 DNA: TGTGCCAGCAGCCAAGATAACAATGTGTGGGAAGGCGGGGAGCTGTTTTTT.

V gene TRBV11-2 combines with J gene TRBJ2-2; TRBD2 matches 10 bases. This CDR3 has 16 residues. Germline CDR1 reads SGHAT; CDR2 reads FQNNGV. V lost 3 bases to trimming and J lost 4 bases; unmatched junction nucleotides: 5. CDR3 nucleotides: TGTGCCAGCAGCTTGTGGACTAGCGGTGTCACCGGGGAGCTGTTTTTT. Amino acid sequence: CASSLWTSGVTGELFF.

The chain has TRBV7-8 and TRBJ1-1; the match to TRBD1 covers 7 bases. Germline lookup yields CDR1 SGHVS and CDR2 FQNEAQ. The CDR3 runs to 14 residues. V lost 5 bases and J lost 5; bases outside the gene matches: 8. The CDR3 region is CASSVRQGQTEAFF. The CDR3 DNA reads as TGTGCCAGCAGCGTTCGACAGGGTCAAACTGAAGCTTTCTTT. The whole variable domain, remainder taken from reference TRBV7-8 and TRBJ1-1, is GAGVSQSPRYKVAKRGQDVALRCDPISGHVSLFWYQQALGQGPEFLTYFQNEAQLDKSGLPSDRFFAERPEGSVSTLKIQRTQQEDSAVYLCASSVRQGQTEAFFGQGTRLTVV.

The chain combines TRBV27 with TRBJ1-5; no firm D call. The germline gives CDR1 MNHEY, CDR2 SMNVEV (reference sequence). V lost 6 bases and J 0 bases, leaving 15 bases between the germline ends. This CDR3 is 16 amino acids long. The CDR3 DNA is TGTGCCAGCAGCTCTTTGGGAACCTTTAGCAATCAGCCCCAGCATTTT. It translates to CASSSLGTFSNQPQHF.

The chain recombines TRBV10-3 with TRBJ2-7; possibly TRBD1 or TRBD2 for D (5 bases each). CDR3 size: 15 residues. CDR1 and CDR2 (germline): ENHRY, SYGVKD. V was clipped by 3 bases and J by 2 bases, with 14 bases between them. The CDR3 bases are TGTGCCATCAGTGAACCGGGACGGATAACCTACGAGCAGTACTTC. Amino acids: CAISEPGRITYEQYF.

This clone was found once. DNA of the CDR3: TGTGCCAGCAGCTTAGAGATCCCAGGAAACTACGAGCAGTACTTC. This encodes CASSLEIPGNYEQYF. The chain couples TRBV11-2 to TRBJ2-7; no clear D. The CDR3 is 15 amino acids. V lost 0 bases, J lost 3 bases, and 12 bases lay in between. CDR1 and CDR2 from the germline V gene are SGHAT and FQNNGV.

J is TRBJ2-4 and V is TRBV20-1, with D unclear. Trimming cost V 6 bases and J 7 bases, with 10 bases left between them. The CDR3 runs 11 residues. In germline, CDR1 is DFQATT, CDR2 SNEGSKA (reference sequence). CDR3 sequence reads: CSASVGNIQYF. The CDR3 nucleotides read TGCAGTGCGTCGGTCGGGAACATTCAGTACTTC.

The chain recombines TRBV27 with TRBJ2-5, with D hard to call. This CDR3 contains 14 residues. The germline gives CDR1 MNHEY, CDR2 SMNVEV (reference sequence). Trimming pared 6 bases from V and 4 bases from J, leaving 15 bases between. This chain's CDR3 is CASSRRRAGETQYF. CDR3 nucleotide sequence: TGTGCCAGCAGCCGCCGTAGGGCTGGAGAGACCCAGTACTTC.

This clone occurred a few times. The CDR3: CASSPEQNGYTF. The CDR3 coding sequence is TGTGCCAGCAGCCCCGAACAAAATGGCTACACCTTC. V usage is TRBV5-4 and J usage is TRBJ1-2, with D hard to call. V lost 4 bases and J 6 bases, leaving 10 bases between the germline ends. Germline V gives CDR1 SGHNT, CDR2 YYREEE (reference sequence). The CDR3 has 12 amino acids.

CDR3 coding DNA: TGTGCCAGTAGTATCTCAGGGGACTATTCACCCCTCCACTTT. Protein: CASSISGDYSPLHF. J is TRBJ1-6 and V is TRBV19; D possibly corresponds to TRBD1 (6 bases). The V end lost 3 bases, the J end lost 8 bases, and 11 bases lay between the germline ends. Germline values: CDR1 LNHDA, CDR2 SQIVND (reference sequence). This CDR3 comprises 14 residues.